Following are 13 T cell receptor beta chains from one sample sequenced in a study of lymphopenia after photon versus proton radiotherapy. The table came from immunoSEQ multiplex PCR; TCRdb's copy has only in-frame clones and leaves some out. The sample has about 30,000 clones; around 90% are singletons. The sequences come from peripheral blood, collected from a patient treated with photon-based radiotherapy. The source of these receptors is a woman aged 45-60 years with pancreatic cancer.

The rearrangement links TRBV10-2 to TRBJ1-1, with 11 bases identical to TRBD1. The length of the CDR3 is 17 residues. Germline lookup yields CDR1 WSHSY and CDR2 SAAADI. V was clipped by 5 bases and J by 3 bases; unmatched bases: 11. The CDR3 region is CASSSGQGARGDTEAFF. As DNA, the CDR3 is TGCGCCAGCAGTTCCGGACAGGGGGCGCGGGGGGACACTGAAGCTTTCTTT.

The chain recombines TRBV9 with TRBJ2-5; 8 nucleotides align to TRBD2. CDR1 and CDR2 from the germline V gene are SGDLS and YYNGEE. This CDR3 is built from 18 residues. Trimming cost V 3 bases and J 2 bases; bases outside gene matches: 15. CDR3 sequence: CASSASSWGAGGQETQYF. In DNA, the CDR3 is TGTGCCAGCAGCGCCTCCTCCTGGGGGGCGGGAGGACAAGAGACCCAGTACTTC.

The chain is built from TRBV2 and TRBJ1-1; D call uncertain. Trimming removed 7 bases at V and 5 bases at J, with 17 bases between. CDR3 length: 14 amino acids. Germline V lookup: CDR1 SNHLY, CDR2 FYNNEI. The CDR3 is CASTFRLAGTEAFF. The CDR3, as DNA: TGTGCCAGCACATTCCGGCTAGCGGGAACTGAAGCTTTCTTT.

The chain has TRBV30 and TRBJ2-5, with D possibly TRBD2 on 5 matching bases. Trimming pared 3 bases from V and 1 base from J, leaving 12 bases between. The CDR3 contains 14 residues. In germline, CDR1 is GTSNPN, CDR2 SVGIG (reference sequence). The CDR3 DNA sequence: TGTGCCTGGAGGCAGACGGGGTTCCAAGAGACCCAGTACTTC. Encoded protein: CAWRQTGFQETQYF. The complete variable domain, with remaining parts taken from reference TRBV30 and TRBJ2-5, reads SQTIHQWPATLVQPVGSPLSLECTVEGTSNPNLYWYRQAAGRGLQLLFYSVGIGQISSEVPQNLSASRPQDRQFILSSKKLLLSDSGFYLCAWRQTGFQETQYFGPGTRLLVL.

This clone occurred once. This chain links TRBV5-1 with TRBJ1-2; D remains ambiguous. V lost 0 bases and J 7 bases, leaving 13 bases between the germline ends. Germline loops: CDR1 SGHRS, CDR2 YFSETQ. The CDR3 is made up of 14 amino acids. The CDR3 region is CASSLEGAPTGYTF. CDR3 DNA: TGCGCCAGCAGCTTGGAAGGTGCTCCAACTGGCTACACCTTC.

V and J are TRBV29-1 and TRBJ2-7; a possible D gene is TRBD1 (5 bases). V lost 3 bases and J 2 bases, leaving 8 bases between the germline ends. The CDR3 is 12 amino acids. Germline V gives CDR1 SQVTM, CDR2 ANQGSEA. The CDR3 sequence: CSVEQGPYEQYF. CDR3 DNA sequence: TGCAGCGTTGAGCAGGGCCCCTACGAGCAGTACTTC.

CDR3 amino acids: CASSATGSYNEQFF. CDR3 coding DNA: TGTGCCAGCAGCGCGACAGGTTCCTACAATGAGCAGTTCTTC. The rearrangement links TRBV11-2 to TRBJ2-1, with D possibly TRBD1 on 6 matching bases. The V end lost 5 bases, the J end lost 1 base, and 9 bases lay between the germline ends. The CDR3 is 14 residues long. CDR1 and CDR2 (germline): SGHAT, FQNNGV.

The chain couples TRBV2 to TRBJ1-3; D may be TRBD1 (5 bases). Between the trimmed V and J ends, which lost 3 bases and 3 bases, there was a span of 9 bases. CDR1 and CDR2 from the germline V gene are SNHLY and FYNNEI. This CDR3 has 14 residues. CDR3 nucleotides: TGTGCCAGCAGTGAGCAGGGCGGTGGAAACACCATATATTTT. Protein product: CASSEQGGGNTIYF.

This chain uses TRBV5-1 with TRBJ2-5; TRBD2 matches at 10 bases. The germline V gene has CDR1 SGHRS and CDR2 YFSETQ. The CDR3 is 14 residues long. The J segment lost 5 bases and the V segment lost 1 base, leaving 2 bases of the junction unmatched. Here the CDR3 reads CASSLTSGMETQYF. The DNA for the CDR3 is TGCGCCAGCAGCTTGACTAGCGGGATGGAGACCCAGTACTTC. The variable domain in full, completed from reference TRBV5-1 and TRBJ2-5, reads KAGVTQTPRYLIKTRGQQVTLSCSPISGHRSVSWYQQTPGQGLQFLFEYFSETQRNKGNFPGRFSGRQFSNSRSEMNVSTLELGDSALYLCASSLTSGMETQYFGPGTRLLVL.

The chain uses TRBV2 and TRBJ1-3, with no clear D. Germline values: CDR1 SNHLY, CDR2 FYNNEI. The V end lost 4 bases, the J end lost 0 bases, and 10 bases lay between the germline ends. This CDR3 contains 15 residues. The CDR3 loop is CASSATASSGNTIYF. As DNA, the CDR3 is TGTGCCAGCAGTGCTACGGCGAGCTCTGGAAACACCATATATTTT.

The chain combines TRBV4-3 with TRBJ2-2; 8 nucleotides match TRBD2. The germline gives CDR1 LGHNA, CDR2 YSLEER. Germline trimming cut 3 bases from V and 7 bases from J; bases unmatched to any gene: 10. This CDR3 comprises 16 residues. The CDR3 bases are TGCGCCAGCAGCCACCCCCAGGGACTAGGAGGCGGGGAGCTGTTTTTT. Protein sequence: CASSHPQGLGGGELFF.

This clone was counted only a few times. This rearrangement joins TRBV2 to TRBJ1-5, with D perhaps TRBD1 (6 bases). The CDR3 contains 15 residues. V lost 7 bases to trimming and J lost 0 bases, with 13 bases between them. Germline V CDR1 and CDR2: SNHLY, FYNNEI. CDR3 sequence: CASTRTELSNQPQHF. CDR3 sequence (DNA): TGTGCCAGCACAAGGACAGAACTTAGCAATCAGCCCCAGCATTTT.

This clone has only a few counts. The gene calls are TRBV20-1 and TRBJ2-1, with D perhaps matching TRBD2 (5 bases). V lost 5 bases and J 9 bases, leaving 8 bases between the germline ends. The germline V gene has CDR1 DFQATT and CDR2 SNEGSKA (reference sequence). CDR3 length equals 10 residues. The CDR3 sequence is CSAGRVEQFF. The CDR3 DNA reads TGCAGTGCTGGGCGGGTTGAGCAGTTCTTC.